This TCR beta chain was recovered during a study of identical twins. The cDNA had a unique molecular identifier and a template-switch universal primer site. MiXCR, run by TCRdb on the 5' RACE reads, gives a single entry per CDR3 protein. The sample records some 710,000 distinct CDR3 sequences, 5.5% to 6.5% being singletons. CDR1 is MNHEY and CDR2 is SMNVEV in the germline V gene (reference sequence). V was clipped by 4 bases and J by 3 bases, with 9 bases between them. The CDR3 is 14 residues long. This clonotype was counted ten times or more. The receptor was derived from a young man in good health. The genes are TRBV27 and TRBJ2-2; D gene ambiguous. The sample comprised naive T cells sorted from blood. For the CDR3, the DNA is TGTGCCAGCAGTTGGGTTGGCGACACCGGGGAGCTGTTTTTT. Protein product: CASSWVGDTGELFF.